This entry concerns a single T cell receptor (beta chain). Its antigen is unidentified. These data belong to a study of Tregs in tolerant kidney transplant recipients. Study-level findings and limits: Biological reproducibility was not directly addressed, but technical replication error appeared minimal. The most relevant donor-specific Treg TCRbeta repertoire apparently came from expansion with activated donor B cells.

The CDR3 totals 11 residues. Germline loops: CDR1 DFQATT, CDR2 SNEGSKA (reference sequence). The V and J ends lost 6 bases and 5 bases respectively, with 11 bases between them. CD4+CD25+CD127- Tregs, CD4+CD25- non-Tregs, CD4 and CD8 cells were sorted. Profiling relied on immunoSEQ multiplex PCR, and the TCRdb table lists in-frame clones only, not all of them. The sample records some 110,000 clones, 85% to 95% being singletons. The sequence was obtained from a human donor in good health. The sequencing sample was made of CD4+ T cells from blood. The chain is built from TRBV20-1 and TRBJ2-7; no clear D gene. CDR3 loop: CSAFWIHEQYF. The CDR3 coding sequence is TGCAGTGCCTTCTGGATCCACGAGCAGTACTTC.